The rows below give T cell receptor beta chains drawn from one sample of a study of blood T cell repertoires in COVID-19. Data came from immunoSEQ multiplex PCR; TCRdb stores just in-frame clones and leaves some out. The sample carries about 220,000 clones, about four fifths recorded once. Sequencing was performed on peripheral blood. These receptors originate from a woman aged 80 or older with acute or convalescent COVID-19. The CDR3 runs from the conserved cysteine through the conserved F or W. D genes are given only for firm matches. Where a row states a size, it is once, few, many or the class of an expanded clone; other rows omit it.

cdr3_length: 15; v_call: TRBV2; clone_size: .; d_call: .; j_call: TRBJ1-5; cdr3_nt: TGTGCCAGCAGTGCGTACAGCCTTAGCAATCAGCCCCAGCATTTT; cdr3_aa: CASSAYSLSNQPQHF
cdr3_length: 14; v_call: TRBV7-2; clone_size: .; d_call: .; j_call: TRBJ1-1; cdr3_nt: TGTGCCAGCAGCCTCCGGGTAATGAACACTGAAGCTTTCTTT; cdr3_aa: CASSLRVMNTEAFF
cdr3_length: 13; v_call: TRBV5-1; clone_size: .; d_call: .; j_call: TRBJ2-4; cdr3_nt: TGCGCCAGCAGCTTAACAGTTAAAAACATTCAGTACTTC; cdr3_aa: CASSLTVKNIQYF
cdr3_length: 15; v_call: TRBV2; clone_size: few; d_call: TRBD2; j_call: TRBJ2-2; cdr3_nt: TGTGCCAGCAGTACCCAGCGGGGGAACACCGGGGAGCTGTTTTTT; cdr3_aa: CASSTQRGNTGELFF
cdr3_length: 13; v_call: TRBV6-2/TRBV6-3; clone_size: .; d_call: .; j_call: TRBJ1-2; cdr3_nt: TGTGCCAGCAGCATACAGGTACACTATGGCTACACCTTC; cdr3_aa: CASSIQVHYGYTF
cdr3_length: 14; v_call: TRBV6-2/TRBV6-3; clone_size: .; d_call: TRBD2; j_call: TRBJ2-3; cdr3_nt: TGTGCCAGCAGGCCTAGCGGTTCCACAGATACGCAGTATTTT; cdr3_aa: CASRPSGSTDTQYF
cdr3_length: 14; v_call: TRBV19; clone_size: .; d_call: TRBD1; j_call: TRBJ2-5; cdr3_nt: TGTGCCAGTAGTATGACAGGGGTTCCGGAGACCCAGTACTTC; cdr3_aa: CASSMTGVPETQYF
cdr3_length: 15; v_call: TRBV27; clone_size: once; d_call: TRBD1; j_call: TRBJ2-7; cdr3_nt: TGTGCCAGCAGTCGGTGGGGGACAGGGAACAACGAGCAGTACTTC; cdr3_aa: CASSRWGTGNNEQYF
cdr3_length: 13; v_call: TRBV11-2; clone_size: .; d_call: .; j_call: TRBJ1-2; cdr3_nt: TGTGCCAGCAGCTTTGGGGCAGGGGATGGCTACACCTTC; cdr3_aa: CASSFGAGDGYTF
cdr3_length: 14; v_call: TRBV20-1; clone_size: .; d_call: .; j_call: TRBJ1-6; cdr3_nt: TGCAGTGCTAGTACAGGACAGAATAATTCACCCCTCCACTTT; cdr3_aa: CSASTGQNNSPLHF
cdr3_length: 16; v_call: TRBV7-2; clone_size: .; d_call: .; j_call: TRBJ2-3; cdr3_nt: TGTGCCAGCAGCTTTTTAGGGGGGGGGCGCACAGATACGCAGTATTTT; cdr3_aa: CASSFLGGGRTDTQYF
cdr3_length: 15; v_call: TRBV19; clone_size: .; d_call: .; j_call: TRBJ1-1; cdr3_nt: TGTGCCAGTAGTCGGAGGGGGGGAATGAACACTGAAGCTTTCTTT; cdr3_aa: CASSRRGGMNTEAFF
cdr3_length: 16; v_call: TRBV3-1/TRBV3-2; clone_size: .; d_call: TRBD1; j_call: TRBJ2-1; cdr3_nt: TGTGCCAGCAGCCTGCCGGGACAGGGGGCCGGGAATGAGCAGTTCTTC; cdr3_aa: CASSLPGQGAGNEQFF
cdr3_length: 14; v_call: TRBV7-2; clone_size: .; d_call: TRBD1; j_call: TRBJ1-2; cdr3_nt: TGTGCCAGCAGCAGGGACAGTTCAAACTATGGCTACACCTTC; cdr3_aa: CASSRDSSNYGYTF
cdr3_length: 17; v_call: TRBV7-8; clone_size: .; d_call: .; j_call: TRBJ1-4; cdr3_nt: TGTGCCAGCAGCTTAGCGGGATTCGGGGCAACTAATGAAAAACTGTTTTTT; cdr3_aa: CASSLAGFGATNEKLFF
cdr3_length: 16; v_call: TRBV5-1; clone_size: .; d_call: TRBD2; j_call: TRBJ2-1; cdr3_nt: TGCGCCAGCAGCTTGGCCCCACTAGCGGGGGAAAATGAGCAGTTCTTC; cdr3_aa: CASSLAPLAGENEQFF
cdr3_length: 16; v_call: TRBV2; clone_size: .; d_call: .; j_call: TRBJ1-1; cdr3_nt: TGTGCCAGCAGTGACGGCTTATGGGGCCTGAACACTGAAGCTTTCTTT; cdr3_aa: CASSDGLWGLNTEAFF